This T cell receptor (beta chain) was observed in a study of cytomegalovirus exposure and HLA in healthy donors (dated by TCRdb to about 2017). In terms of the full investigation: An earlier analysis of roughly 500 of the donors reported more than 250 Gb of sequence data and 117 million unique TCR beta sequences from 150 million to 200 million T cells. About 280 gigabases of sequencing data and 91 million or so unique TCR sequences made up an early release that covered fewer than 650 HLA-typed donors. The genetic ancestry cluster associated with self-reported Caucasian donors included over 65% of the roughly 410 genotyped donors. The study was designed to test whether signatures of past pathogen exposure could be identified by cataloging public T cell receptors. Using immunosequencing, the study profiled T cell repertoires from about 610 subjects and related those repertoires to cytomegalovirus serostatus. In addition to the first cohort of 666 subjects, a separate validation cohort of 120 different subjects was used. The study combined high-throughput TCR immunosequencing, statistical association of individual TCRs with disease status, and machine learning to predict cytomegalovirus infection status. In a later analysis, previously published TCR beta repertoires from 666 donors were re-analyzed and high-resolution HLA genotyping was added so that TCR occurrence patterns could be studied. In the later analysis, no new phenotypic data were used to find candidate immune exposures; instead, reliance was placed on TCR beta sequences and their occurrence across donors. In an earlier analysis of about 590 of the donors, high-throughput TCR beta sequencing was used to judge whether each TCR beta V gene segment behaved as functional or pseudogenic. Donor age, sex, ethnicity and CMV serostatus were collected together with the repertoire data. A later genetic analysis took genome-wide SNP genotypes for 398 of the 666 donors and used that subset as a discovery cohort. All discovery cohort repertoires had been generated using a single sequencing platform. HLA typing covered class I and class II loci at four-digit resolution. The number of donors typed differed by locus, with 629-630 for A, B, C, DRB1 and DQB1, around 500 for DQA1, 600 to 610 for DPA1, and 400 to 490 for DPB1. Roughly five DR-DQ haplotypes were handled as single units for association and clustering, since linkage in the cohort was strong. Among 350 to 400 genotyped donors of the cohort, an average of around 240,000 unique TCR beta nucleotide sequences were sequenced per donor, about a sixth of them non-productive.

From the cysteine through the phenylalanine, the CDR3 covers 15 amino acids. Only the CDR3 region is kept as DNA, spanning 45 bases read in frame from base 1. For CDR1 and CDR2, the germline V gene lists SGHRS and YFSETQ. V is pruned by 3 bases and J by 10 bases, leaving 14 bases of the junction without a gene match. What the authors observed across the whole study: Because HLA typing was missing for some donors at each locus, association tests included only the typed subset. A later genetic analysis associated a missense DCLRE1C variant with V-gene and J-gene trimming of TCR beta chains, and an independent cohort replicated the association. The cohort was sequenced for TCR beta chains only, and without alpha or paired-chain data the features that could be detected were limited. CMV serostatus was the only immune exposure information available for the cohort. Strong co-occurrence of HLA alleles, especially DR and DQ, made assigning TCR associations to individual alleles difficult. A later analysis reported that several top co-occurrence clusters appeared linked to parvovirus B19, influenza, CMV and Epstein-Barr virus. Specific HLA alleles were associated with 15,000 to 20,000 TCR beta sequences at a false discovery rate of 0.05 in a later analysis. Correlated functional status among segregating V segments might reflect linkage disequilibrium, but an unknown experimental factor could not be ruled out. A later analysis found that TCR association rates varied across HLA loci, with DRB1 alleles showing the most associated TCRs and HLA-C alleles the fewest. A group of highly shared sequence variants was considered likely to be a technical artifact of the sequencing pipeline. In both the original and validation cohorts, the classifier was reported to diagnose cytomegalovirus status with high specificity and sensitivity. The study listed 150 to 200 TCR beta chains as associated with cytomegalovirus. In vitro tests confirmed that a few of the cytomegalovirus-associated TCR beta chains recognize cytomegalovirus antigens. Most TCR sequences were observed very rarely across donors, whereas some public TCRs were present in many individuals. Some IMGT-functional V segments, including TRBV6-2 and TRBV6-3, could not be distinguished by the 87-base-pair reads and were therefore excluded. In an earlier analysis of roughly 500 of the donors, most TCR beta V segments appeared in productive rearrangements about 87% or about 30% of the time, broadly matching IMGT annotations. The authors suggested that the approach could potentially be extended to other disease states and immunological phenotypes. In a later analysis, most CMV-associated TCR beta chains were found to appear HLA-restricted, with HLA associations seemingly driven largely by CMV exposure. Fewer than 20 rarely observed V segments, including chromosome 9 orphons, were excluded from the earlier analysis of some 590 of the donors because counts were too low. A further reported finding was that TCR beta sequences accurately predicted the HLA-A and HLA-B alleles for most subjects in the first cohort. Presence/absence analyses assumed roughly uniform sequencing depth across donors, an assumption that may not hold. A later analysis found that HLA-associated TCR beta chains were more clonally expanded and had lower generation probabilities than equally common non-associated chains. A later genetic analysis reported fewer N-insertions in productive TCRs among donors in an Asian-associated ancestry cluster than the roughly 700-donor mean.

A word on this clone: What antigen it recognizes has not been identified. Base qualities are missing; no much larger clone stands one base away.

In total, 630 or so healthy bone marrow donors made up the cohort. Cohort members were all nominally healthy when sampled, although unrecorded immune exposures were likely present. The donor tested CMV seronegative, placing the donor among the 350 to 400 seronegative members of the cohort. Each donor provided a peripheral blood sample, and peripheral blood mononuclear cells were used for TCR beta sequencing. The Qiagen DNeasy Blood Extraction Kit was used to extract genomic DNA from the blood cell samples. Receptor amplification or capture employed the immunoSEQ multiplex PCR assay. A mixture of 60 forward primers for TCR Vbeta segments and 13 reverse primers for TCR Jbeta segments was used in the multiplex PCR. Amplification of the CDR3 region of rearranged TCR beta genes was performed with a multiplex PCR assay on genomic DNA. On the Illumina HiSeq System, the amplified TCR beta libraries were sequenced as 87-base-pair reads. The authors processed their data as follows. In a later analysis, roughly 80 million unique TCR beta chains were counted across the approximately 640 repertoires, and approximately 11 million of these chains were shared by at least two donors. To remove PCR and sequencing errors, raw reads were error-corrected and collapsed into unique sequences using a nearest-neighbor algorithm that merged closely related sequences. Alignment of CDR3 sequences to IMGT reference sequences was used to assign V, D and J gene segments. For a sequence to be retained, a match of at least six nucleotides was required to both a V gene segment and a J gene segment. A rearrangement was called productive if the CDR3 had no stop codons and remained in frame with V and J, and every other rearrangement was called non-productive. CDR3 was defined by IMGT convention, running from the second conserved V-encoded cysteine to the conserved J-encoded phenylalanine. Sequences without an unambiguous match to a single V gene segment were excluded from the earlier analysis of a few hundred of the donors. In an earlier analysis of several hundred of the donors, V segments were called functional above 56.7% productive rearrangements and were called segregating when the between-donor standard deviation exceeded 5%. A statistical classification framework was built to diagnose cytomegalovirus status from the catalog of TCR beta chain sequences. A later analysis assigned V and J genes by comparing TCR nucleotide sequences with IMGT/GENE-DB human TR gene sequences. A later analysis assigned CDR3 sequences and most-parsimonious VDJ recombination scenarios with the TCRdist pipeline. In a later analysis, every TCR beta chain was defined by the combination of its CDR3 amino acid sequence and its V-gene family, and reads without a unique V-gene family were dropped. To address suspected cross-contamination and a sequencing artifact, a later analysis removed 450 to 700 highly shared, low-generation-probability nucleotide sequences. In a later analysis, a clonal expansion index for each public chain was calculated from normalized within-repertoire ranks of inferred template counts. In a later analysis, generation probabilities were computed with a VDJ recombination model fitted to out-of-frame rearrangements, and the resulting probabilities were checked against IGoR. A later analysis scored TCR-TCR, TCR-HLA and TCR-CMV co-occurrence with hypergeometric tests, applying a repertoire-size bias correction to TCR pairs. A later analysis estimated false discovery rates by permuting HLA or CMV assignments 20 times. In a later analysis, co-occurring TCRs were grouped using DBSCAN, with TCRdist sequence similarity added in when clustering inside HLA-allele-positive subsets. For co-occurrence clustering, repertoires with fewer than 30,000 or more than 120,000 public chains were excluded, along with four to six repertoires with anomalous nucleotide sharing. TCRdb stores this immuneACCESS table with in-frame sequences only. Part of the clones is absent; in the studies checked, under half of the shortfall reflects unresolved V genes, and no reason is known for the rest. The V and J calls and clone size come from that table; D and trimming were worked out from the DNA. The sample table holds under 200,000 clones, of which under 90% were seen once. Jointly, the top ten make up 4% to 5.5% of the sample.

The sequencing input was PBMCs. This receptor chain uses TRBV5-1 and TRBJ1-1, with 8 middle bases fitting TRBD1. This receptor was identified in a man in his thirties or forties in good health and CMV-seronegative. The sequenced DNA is TGCGCCAGCAGCTCGGGCGGACAGGGCGGTGAGCGAGCTTTCTTT. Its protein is CASSSGGQGGERAFF.